The following is a TCR beta chain sequence with its context. Trimming at V came to 3 bases and at J to 2 bases, leaving 4 bases not matched to a gene. The CDR3 has 14 amino acids. Looked up from germline, CDR1 is MNHEY and CDR2 is SVGAGI. The sample comes from a study of technical replicates of blood from a few donors. Clones were sequenced by immunoSEQ multiplex PCR, and TCRdb holds only the in-frame ones, with some missing. This table has some 15,000 clones, 87% appearing once. The specimen was PBMCs. V gene TRBV6-5 combines with J gene TRBJ2-7, with 7 bases identical to TRBD1. The clonotype originates from a human donor in good health. The DNA of the CDR3 is TGTGCCAGCAGTTATTTGACAGGGACCTACGAGCAGTACTTC. It is translated as CASSYLTGTYEQYF.